This T cell receptor (beta chain) came from a study of blood T cells in healthy people across ages. Whole-study findings and limits: Versus aged donors, long-lived donors had higher diversity and more naive CD4+ cells. Unsorted PBMCs prevented conclusive naive versus antigen-experienced comparison.

There were at least 5.5 micrograms of total RNA extracted from every sample. This CDR3 has 16 residues. Trimming cost V 5 bases and J 3 bases; bases outside gene matches: 9. It was with a sample-barcoded 5' primer and a J-beta primer mix that a second PCR of about 6 to 12 cycles was run. TCRdb used MiXCR to reprocess the 5' RACE reads, holding one entry per CDR3 protein. The sample comprises roughly 720,000 distinct CDR3 sequences, roughly 50% of which are singletons, and about 38% rests with the top ten. In regard to this clonotype: Its antigen is currently unknown.

The source of this sequence is a man of 80 years or more in good health. The chain carries TRBV12-3 or TRBV12-4 and TRBJ2-5; 10 nucleotides line up with TRBD1. The material sequenced was blood. CDR3 nucleotides: TGTGCCAGCAGTGTCGACAGGGGGCTCCCAAAAGAGACCCAGTACTTC. The encoded protein is CASSVDRGLPKETQYF.